Presented here are 24 T cell receptor beta chains from one specimen sequenced in a study of radiotherapy plus CTLA-4 blockade in lung cancer. Clones were sequenced by immunoSEQ multiplex PCR, and TCRdb holds only the in-frame ones, with some missing. This table has 50,000 or so clones, roughly 88% appearing once. This specimen consisted of peripheral blood, obtained from a patient treated with radiotherapy plus ipilimumab. These receptors originate from a human donor with non-small cell lung cancer whose response to radiotherapy plus ipilimumab could not be evaluated.

This chain connects TRBV5-1 to TRBJ2-2; a weak D match, TRBD1 (6 bases). This CDR3 region has 15 residues. Germline V CDR1 and CDR2: SGHRS, YFSETQ. Trimming removed 4 bases from V and 1 base from J, with 11 bases in between. The CDR3 loop is CASSIQTGNTGELFF. As DNA, the CDR3 is TGCGCCAGCAGCATCCAGACAGGGAACACCGGGGAGCTGTTTTTT.

This chain uses TRBV19 with TRBJ2-5; a possible D gene is TRBD1 (5 bases). CDR1 is LNHDA, CDR2 SQIVND, per germline (reference sequence). The length of the CDR3 is 13 residues. The ends were cut back, 6 bases at V and 4 bases at J, with 12 bases in the middle. CDR3 in DNA: TGTGCCAGTAGCCCAGGGTCGGGAGAGACCCAGTACTTC. Protein sequence: CASSPGSGETQYF.

This rearrangement joins TRBV18 to TRBJ2-5; TRBD2 matches 7 bases. The V gene's germline CDR1 is KGHSH and CDR2 LQKENI. This CDR3 contains 13 residues. Germline trimming cut 7 bases from V and 5 bases from J; bases unmatched to any gene: 7. CDR3 sequence reads: CASLTGGVETQYF. CDR3 DNA sequence: TGTGCCAGCTTAACGGGAGGCGTGGAGACCCAGTACTTC.

CDR3 protein: CASSLALGGNYGYTF. The CDR3 bases are TGCGCCAGCAGCTTGGCGCTGGGAGGAAACTATGGCTACACCTTC. The chain links TRBV5-1 to TRBJ1-2; unclear D gene. Deletions cut 0 bases from V and 2 bases from J, with 11 bases between. CDR1 is SGHRS and CDR2 is YFSETQ in the germline V gene. This CDR3 contains 15 residues.

The genes are TRBV11-3 and TRBJ2-1; 7 positions match TRBD1. V trimming: 6 bases; J trimming: 6 bases; junction bases outside the gene matches: 11. In germline, CDR1 is SGHNT, CDR2 YENEEA. The CDR3 contains 15 residues. The CDR3 is CASSPRGRPSNEQFF. The CDR3 DNA sequence: TGTGCCAGCAGTCCGAGGGGGCGACCGTCCAATGAGCAGTTCTTC. Variable domain in full (rest from reference TRBV11-3 and TRBJ2-1): EAGVVQSPRYKIIEKKQPVAFWCNPISGHNTLYWYLQNLGQGPELLIRYENEEAVDDSQLPKDRFSAERLKGVDSTLKIQPAELGDSAVYLCASSPRGRPSNEQFFGPGTRLTVL.

This chain links TRBV15 with TRBJ1-2, with TRBD1 as a possible D gene (6 bases). The V gene's germline CDR1 is LNHNV and CDR2 YYDKDF (reference sequence). The CDR3 length is 16 residues. Deletions cut 1 base from V and 4 bases from J, with 16 bases between. In DNA form, the CDR3 reads TGTGCCACCAGCAGAGCGGGGACATCGACAAGCTATGGCTACACCTTC. Translation gives CATSRAGTSTSYGYTF.

This chain connects TRBV4-3 to TRBJ2-7; 9 bases match TRBD1. The CDR3 runs 15 residues. Germline lookup yields CDR1 LGHNA and CDR2 YSLEER. V was pared by 0 bases and J by 4 bases, with 4 bases of the junction left unmatched. The CDR3 coding sequence is TGCGCCAGCAGCCAAGATAACAGGGGGCCGTACGAGCAGTACTTC. Translated: CASSQDNRGPYEQYF.

This chain joins TRBV6-5 and TRBJ2-7; a weak D match, TRBD1 (8 bases). The V gene lost 5 bases and the J gene lost 0 bases, with 14 bases spanning the gap. This CDR3 is 15 amino acids long. Germline lookup yields CDR1 MNHEY and CDR2 SVGAGI. The CDR3 region is CASSAGGGSSYEQYF. The CDR3 region has the DNA TGTGCCAGCAGTGCAGGGGGCGGGAGCTCCTACGAGCAGTACTTC.

This rearrangement joins TRBV27 to TRBJ2-3; TRBD1 is a possible D gene (5 bases). Germline CDR1 MNHEY, CDR2 SMNVEV (reference sequence). This CDR3 region has 16 residues. V lost 6 bases to trimming and J lost 0 bases, with 16 bases between them. CDR3 loop: CASSSPGGASTDTQYF. CDR3 DNA sequence: TGTGCCAGCAGCTCCCCCGGTGGGGCTAGCACAGATACGCAGTATTTT.

Written as DNA, the CDR3 is TGCGCCAGCAGCTTGCGGGACAGTTCTAACTATGGCTACACCTTC. The encoded protein is CASSLRDSSNYGYTF. The chain uses TRBV5-1 and TRBJ1-2, with 7 bases lining up with TRBD1. This CDR3 is 15 amino acids long. Germline values: CDR1 SGHRS, CDR2 YFSETQ. V lost 1 base and J lost 0; bases outside the gene matches: 3.

The chain recombines TRBV6-1 with TRBJ2-4, with 12 positions matching TRBD2. CDR3 size: 20 residues. The trim removed 0 bases at V and 0 bases at J, leaving 9 bases unmatched. The germline V gene encodes CDR1 MNHNS and CDR2 SASEGT. The CDR3 sequence: CASSEAVLAGGTLAKNIQYF. CDR3 sequence (DNA): TGTGCCAGCAGTGAAGCAGTCCTAGCGGGAGGGACCTTAGCCAAAAACATTCAGTACTTC.

The V and J genes are TRBV30 and TRBJ2-1; TRBD2 might be the D (6 bases). The CDR3 runs 15 residues. Trimming took off 5 bases at V and 9 bases at J, with 23 bases between the two ends. Germline values: CDR1 GTSNPN, CDR2 SVGIG (reference sequence). For the CDR3, the DNA is TGTGCCTGGGATCGAGGGGTTTCTATTAGCGGTGAGCAGTTCTTC. As protein: CAWDRGVSISGEQFF.

This chain links TRBV6-5 with TRBJ2-1; 9 bases map to TRBD2. With 7 bases clipped from V and 8 bases from J, the junction kept 9 bases outside the gene matches. In germline, CDR1 is MNHEY, CDR2 SVGAGI. There are 14 residues in the CDR3. In DNA form, the CDR3 reads TGTGCCAGCACCGGGCTAGCGGGATCAGATGAGCAGTTCTTC. Protein product: CASTGLAGSDEQFF.

J is TRBJ2-7 and V is TRBV7-2; possibly TRBD1 for D (6 bases). The V gene's germline CDR1 is SGHTA and CDR2 FQGNSA. Trimming removed 5 bases at V and 3 bases at J, with 11 bases between. The CDR3 has 13 residues. DNA of the CDR3: TGTGCCAGCAGCCCAGACAGGTTCTACGAGCAGTACTTC. Residues: CASSPDRFYEQYF.

This chain connects TRBV9 to TRBJ2-2, with TRBD1 matching 9 bases. The CDR3 is made up of 15 amino acids. CDR1 and CDR2 from the germline V gene are SGDLS and YYNGEE. V trimming: 2 bases; J trimming: 6 bases; junction bases outside the gene matches: 5. The CDR3 coding sequence is TGTGCCAGCAGCGTCCGGGACAGGGAATCCGGGGAGCTGTTTTTT. Amino acids: CASSVRDRESGELFF. Filled out from reference TRBV9 and TRBJ2-2, the complete variable domain reads DSGVTQTPKHLITATGQRVTLRCSPRSGDLSVYWYQQSLDQGLQFLIQYYNGEERAKGNILERFSAQQFPDLHSELNLSSLELGDSALYFCASSVRDRESGELFFGEGSRLTVL.

V usage is TRBV12-5 and J usage is TRBJ1-5, with a possible D match to TRBD1 (6 bases). Germline V gene data show CDR1 as LGHNT and CDR2 as FRNRAP. Trimming took 6 bases from V and 0 from J, leaving 6 bases between them. This CDR3 contains 13 residues. This CDR3 reads CASGTGSNQPQHF. As DNA, the CDR3 is TGTGCTAGTGGGACAGGTAGCAATCAGCCCCAGCATTTT.

The V gene is TRBV12-5, the J gene TRBJ2-4; D unresolved. Germline V gene lookup returns CDR1 LGHNT and CDR2 FRNRAP. This CDR3 is 16 amino acids long. V dropped 0 bases and J dropped 8 bases, with 17 bases sitting between them. CDR3 in DNA: TGTGCTAGTGGTTTGGTACTCGAGAGGAACGGTGACATTCAGTACTTC. It specifies CASGLVLERNGDIQYF.

This clone was seen more than once but under ten times. The chain carries TRBV9 and TRBJ2-5, with 12 bases matching TRBD1. Looked up from germline, CDR1 is SGDLS and CDR2 is YYNGEE. The CDR3 loop spans 17 amino acids. J was trimmed by 1 base and V by 0 bases; bases with no gene match: 4. CDR3 protein: CASSVEGQGAAQETQYF. The CDR3 DNA sequence: TGTGCCAGCAGCGTAGAGGGACAGGGGGCAGCCCAAGAGACCCAGTACTTC.

This chain links TRBV2 with TRBJ2-1; TRBD2 agrees at 16 bases. The CDR3 has 17 amino acids. Germline V gene sequence: CDR1 SNHLY, CDR2 FYNNEI. V trimming: 6 bases; J trimming: 10 bases; junction bases outside the gene matches: 12. The CDR3 is CASSHPGTSGGAEEQFF. CDR3 sequence (DNA): TGTGCCAGCAGCCACCCCGGGACTAGCGGGGGGGCAGAAGAGCAGTTCTTC.

V and J are TRBV15 and TRBJ2-3, with D uncertain. This CDR3 spans 15 amino acids. Germline-derived CDR1 and CDR2 are LNHNV and YYDKDF (reference sequence). The ends were cut back, 0 bases at V and 6 bases at J, with 13 bases in the middle. DNA for the CDR3: TGTGCCACCAGCAGAGAAGGCCGAGGTGGGGATACGCAGTATTTT. Translating it yields CATSREGRGGDTQYF.

Only a few counts were recorded for this clone. This chain links TRBV4-1 with TRBJ1-6; TRBD1 matches at 8 bases. The CDR3 has 17 amino acids. Germline lookup yields CDR1 MGHRA and CDR2 YSYEKL. J lost 8 bases, V lost 0 bases, and 9 bases had no gene match. The CDR3 nucleotides read TGCGCCAGCAGCCAAGACTCAGAGGACAGGGCCTATTCACCCCTCCACTTT. Its translation is CASSQDSEDRAYSPLHF.

This chain connects TRBV7-2 to TRBJ1-5, with 10 bases matching TRBD1. This CDR3 region has 16 residues. Germline lookup yields CDR1 SGHTA and CDR2 FQGNSA. J lost 7 bases, V lost 5 bases, and 11 bases had no gene match. This CDR3 is CASSPHDRGLGQPQHF. CDR3 sequence (DNA): TGTGCCAGCAGCCCTCACGACAGGGGGCTCGGGCAGCCCCAGCATTTT.

DNA of the CDR3: TGTGCCAGCTCACCCCCGGGACTAGCGGGGGTCGAGCAGTACTTC. Translated: CASSPPGLAGVEQYF. The chain employs TRBV18 and TRBJ2-7; 14 bases agree with TRBD2. Germline V gene data show CDR1 as KGHSH and CDR2 as LQKENI. The V gene end was trimmed by 3 bases and the J gene end by 6 bases; junction bases not matched to a gene: 4. The CDR3 totals 15 residues.

This rearrangement joins TRBV6-5 to TRBJ1-2, with D perhaps matching TRBD1 (6 bases). V shed 3 bases and J shed 7 bases, with 15 bases lying between them. In germline, CDR1 is MNHEY, CDR2 SVGAGI. The CDR3 runs 14 residues. CDR3 protein: CASSYEGQNGGYTF. CDR3 in DNA: TGTGCCAGCAGTTATGAAGGACAGAACGGTGGCTACACCTTC.